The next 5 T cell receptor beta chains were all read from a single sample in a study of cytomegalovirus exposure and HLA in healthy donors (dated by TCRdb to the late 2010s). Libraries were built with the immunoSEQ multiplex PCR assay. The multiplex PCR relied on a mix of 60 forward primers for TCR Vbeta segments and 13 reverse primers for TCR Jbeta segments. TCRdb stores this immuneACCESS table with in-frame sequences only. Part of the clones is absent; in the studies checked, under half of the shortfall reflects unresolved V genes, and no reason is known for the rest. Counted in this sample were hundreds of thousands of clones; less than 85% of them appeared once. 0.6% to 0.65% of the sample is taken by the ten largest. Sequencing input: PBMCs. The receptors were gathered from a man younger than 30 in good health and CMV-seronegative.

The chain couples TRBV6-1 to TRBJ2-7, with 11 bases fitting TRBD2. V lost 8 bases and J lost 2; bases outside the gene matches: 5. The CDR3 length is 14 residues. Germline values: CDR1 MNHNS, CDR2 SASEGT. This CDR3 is CASRTSGRTYEQYF. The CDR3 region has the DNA TGTGCCAGCCGGACTAGCGGGCGCACCTACGAGCAGTACTTC.

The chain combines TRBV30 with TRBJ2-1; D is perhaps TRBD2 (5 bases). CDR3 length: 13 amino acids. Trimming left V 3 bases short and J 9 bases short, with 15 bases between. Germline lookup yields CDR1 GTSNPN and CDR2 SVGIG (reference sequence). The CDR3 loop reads CAWSFEAAGEQFF. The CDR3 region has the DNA TGTGCCTGGAGCTTTGAGGCGGCGGGTGAGCAGTTCTTC.

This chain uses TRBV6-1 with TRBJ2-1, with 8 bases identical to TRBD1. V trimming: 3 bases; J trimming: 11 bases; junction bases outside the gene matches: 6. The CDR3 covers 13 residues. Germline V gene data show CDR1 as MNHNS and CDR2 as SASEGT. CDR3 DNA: TGTGCCAGCAGTGACGAGGACAGGGTAAAGCAGTTCTTC. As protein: CASSDEDRVKQFF.

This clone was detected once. CDR3 amino acids: CASSMGLAGGFDTGELFF. The CDR3 nucleotides are TGTGCCAGCAGCATGGGACTAGCGGGAGGGTTTGACACCGGGGAGCTGTTTTTT. V usage is TRBV9 and J usage is TRBJ2-2; TRBD2 aligns across 16 bases. CDR1 and CDR2 from the germline V gene are SGDLS and YYNGEE. This CDR3 has 18 residues. The junction had 6 bases not matched to a gene; V was cut back by 4 bases and J by 3 bases. The full variable domain, rest sourced from reference TRBV9 and TRBJ2-2, is DSGVTQTPKHLITATGQRVTLRCSPRSGDLSVYWYQQSLDQGLQFLIQYYNGEERAKGNILERFSAQQFPDLHSELNLSSLELGDSALYFCASSMGLAGGFDTGELFFGEGSRLTVL.

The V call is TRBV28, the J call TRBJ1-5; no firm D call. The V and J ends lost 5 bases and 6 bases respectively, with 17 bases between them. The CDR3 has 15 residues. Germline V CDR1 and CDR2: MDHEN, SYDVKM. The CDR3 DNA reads TGTGCCAGCAGTAAACTATCAGCCGCACCTCAGCCCCAGCATTTT. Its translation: CASSKLSAAPQPQHF.